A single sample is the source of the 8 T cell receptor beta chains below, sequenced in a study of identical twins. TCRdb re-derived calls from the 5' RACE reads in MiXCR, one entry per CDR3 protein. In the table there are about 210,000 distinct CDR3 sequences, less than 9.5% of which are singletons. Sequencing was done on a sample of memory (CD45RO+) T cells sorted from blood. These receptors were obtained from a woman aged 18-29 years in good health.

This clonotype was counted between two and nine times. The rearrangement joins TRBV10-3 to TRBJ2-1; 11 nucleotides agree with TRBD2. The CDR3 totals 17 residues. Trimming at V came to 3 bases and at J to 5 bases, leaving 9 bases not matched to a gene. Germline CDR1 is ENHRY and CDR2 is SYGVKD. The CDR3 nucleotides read TGTGCCATCAGTGAAAACGGGGGGACTAGCGGAAACAATGAGCAGTTCTTC. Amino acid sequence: CAISENGGTSGNNEQFF.

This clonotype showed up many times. The CDR3 sequence is CASSLVYRPGGSYNEQFF. The CDR3 nucleotides read TGTGCCAGCAGCTTAGTCTATCGTCCGGGGGGCTCCTACAATGAGCAGTTCTTC. The rearrangement links TRBV11-2 to TRBJ2-1; 7 positions match TRBD2. With V trimmed by 1 base and J by 0 bases, 9 bases remained unmatched. This CDR3 has 18 residues. The germline gives CDR1 SGHAT, CDR2 FQNNGV. The complete variable domain, with remaining parts taken from reference TRBV11-2 and TRBJ2-1, reads EAGVAQSPRYKIIEKRQSVAFWCNPISGHATLYWYQQILGQGPKLLIQFQNNGVVDDSQLPKDRFSAERLKGVDSTLKIQPAKLEDSAVYLCASSLVYRPGGSYNEQFFGPGTRLTVL.

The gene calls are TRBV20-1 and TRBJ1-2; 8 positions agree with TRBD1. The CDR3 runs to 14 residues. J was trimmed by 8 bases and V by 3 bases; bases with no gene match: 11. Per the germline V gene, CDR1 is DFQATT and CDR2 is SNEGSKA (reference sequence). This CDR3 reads CSARGATGVEGYTF. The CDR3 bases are TGCAGTGCTAGGGGGGCGACAGGGGTCGAGGGCTACACCTTC.

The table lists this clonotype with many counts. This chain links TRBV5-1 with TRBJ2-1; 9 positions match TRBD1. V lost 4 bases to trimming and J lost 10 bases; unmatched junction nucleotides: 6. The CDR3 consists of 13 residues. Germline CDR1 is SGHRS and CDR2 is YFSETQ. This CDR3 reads CASSQQGADEQFF. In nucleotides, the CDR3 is TGCGCCAGCAGCCAACAGGGGGCAGACGAGCAGTTCTTC.

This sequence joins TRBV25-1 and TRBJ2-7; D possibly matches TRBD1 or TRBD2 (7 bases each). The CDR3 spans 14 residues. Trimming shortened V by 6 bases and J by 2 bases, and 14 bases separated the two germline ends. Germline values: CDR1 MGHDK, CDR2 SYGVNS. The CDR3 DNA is TGTGCCAGCAGGCAGGGGGGAGGGGCCTACGAGCAGTACTTC. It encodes CASRQGGGAYEQYF.

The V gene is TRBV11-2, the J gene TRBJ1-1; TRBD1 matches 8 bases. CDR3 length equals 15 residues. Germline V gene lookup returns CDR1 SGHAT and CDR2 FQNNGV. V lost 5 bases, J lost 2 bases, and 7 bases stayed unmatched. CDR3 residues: CASSLRTGPNTEAFF. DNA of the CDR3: TGTGCCAGCAGCCTCCGGACAGGGCCCAACACTGAAGCTTTCTTT.

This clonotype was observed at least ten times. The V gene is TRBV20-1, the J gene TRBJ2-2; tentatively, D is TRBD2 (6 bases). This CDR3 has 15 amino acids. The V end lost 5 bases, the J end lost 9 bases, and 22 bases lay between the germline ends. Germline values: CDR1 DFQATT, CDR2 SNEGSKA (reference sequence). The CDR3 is CSAPWAGTTGRELFF. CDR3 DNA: TGCAGTGCTCCCTGGGCGGGAACCACCGGCCGGGAGCTGTTTTTT.

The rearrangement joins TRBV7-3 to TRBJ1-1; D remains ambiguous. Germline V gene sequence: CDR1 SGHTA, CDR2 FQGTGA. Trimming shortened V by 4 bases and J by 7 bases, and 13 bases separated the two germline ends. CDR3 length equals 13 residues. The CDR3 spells CASSSQSVGEAFF. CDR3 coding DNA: TGTGCCAGCAGCTCCCAGAGCGTAGGTGAAGCTTTCTTT. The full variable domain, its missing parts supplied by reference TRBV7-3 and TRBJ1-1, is GAGVSQTPSNKVTEKGKYVELRCDPISGHTALYWYRQSLGQGPEFLIYFQGTGAADDSGLPNDRFFAVRPEGSVSTLKIQRTERGDSAVYLCASSSQSVGEAFFGQGTRLTVV.